A single sample gave rise to the 31 T cell receptor beta chains below, sequenced in a study of precursors of human CD4 cytotoxic T cells. MiXCR, run by TCRdb on the reads, gives a single entry per CDR3 protein. The sample contains around 490 distinct CDR3 sequences, roughly 16% of which appear only once. Bulk UMI-based sequencing covered sorted CD4+ central memory, effector memory, IL-7R-high and IL-7R-negative TEMRA subsets. The sample taken for sequencing was memory CD4+ T cells from blood (PBMCs). Receptors were obtained from a human donor in good health.

Judged by abundance, this clonotype is large. V and J are TRBV24-1 and TRBJ2-3; 15 bases line up with TRBD2. Germline values: CDR1 KGHDR, CDR2 SFDVKD. V dropped 4 bases and J dropped 3; count of bases not matched to a gene: 4. The CDR3 consists of 17 residues. This CDR3 reads CATSDRTSGRETDTQYF. In DNA form, the CDR3 reads TGTGCCACCAGTGACCGGACTAGCGGGAGGGAGACAGATACGCAGTATTTT.

V and J are TRBV6-5 and TRBJ2-7, with 10 nucleotides matching TRBD2. Unmatched junction bases numbered 1, after V lost 5 bases and J lost 3 bases. Germline V CDR1 and CDR2: MNHEY, SVGAGI. The CDR3 contains 13 residues. The CDR3 region has the DNA TGTGCCAGCAGTCAGCGGGAGGGCTACGAGCAGTACTTC. It translates to CASSQREGYEQYF.

This clonotype came up a few times. The chain couples TRBV28 to TRBJ2-7, with 7 positions matching TRBD1. CDR3 length equals 14 residues. Germline assignment: CDR1 MDHEN and CDR2 SYDVKM. Trimming cost V 7 bases and J 0 bases; bases outside gene matches: 6. The DNA for the CDR3 is TGTGCCAGCAATCAGGGGGACAACTCCTACGAGCAGTACTTC. Translation: CASNQGDNSYEQYF.

J is TRBJ1-6 and V is TRBV3-1, with no clear D. Looked up from germline, CDR1 is LGHDT and CDR2 is YNNKEL (reference sequence). There are 16 residues in the CDR3. V lost 1 base, J lost 6 bases, and 13 bases lay in between. CDR3: CASSQVWESSNSPLHF. CDR3 DNA: TGTGCCAGCAGCCAAGTGTGGGAAAGTAGTAATTCACCCCTCCACTTT.

Notes on this clonotype: This may be a read error: a much more frequent sequence differs by one nucleotide. This chain links TRBV2 with TRBJ2-1; D possibly corresponds to TRBD1 (6 bases). Trimming pared 4 bases from V and 8 bases from J, leaving 12 bases between. The germline CDR1 and CDR2 sequences are SNHLY and FYNNEI. The CDR3 covers 13 residues. The CDR3 loop is CASSGLSGDEQFF. The CDR3 nucleotides are TGTGCCAGCAGTGGACTCTCAGGGGATGAGCAGTTCTTC.

This chain joins TRBV6-1 and TRBJ1-4, with D maybe TRBD1 (5 bases). Germline CDR1 is MNHNS and CDR2 is SASEGT. CDR3 size: 14 residues. Trimming left V 6 bases short and J 6 bases short, with 14 bases between. The DNA for the CDR3 is TGTGCCAGCAGCGCTGACGGGGCGTATGAAAAACTGTTTTTT. Translation gives CASSADGAYEKLFF.

This clonotype has just a few counts. The V gene is TRBV11-1, the J gene TRBJ2-1, with 9 positions matching TRBD1. V lost 0 bases and J lost 4; bases outside the gene matches: 4. In germline, CDR1 is SGHAT, CDR2 FQDESV (reference sequence). The CDR3 is 16 residues long. CDR3 sequence (DNA): TGTGCCAGCAGCTTAGCGATAGGACAGGGGTACAATGAGCAGTTCTTC. Its translation: CASSLAIGQGYNEQFF.

With regard to this clonotype: At one of its ends the junction is not consistent with the germline gene, which may arise from a read error. V and J are TRBV25-1 and TRBJ1-5; D gene ambiguous. Looked up from germline, CDR1 is MGHDK and CDR2 is SYGVNS. The length of the CDR3 is 14 residues. CDR3 bases: TGTGCCAGGAGTGAAGCAAGTGGCCATCAGCCCCAGCATTTT. Protein sequence: CARSEASGHQPQHF. Combining the CDR3 with reference TRBV25-1 and TRBJ1-5 gives the whole variable domain EADIYQTPRYLVIGTGKKITLECSQTMGHDKMYWYQQDPGMELHLIHYSYGVNSTEKGDLSSESTVSRIRTEHFPLTLESARPSHTSQYLCARSEASGHQPQHFGDGTRLSIL.

The V and J genes are TRBV10-2 and TRBJ2-7, with 9 positions matching TRBD2. V lost 2 bases and J lost 0; bases outside the gene matches: 8. CDR1 and CDR2 from the germline V gene are WSHSY and SAAADI. CDR3 size: 17 residues. CDR3 bases: TGCGCCAGCAGTGAGGGGACCGGGACTAGCAGCTCCTACGAGCAGTACTTC. It codes for CASSEGTGTSSSYEQYF.

A remark on this clonotype: This could be a read error, since a much larger clone is one nucleotide away. The chain recombines TRBV5-1 with TRBJ2-3; D may be TRBD2 (5 bases). Germline lookup yields CDR1 SGHRS and CDR2 YFSETQ. This CDR3 contains 13 residues. CDR3 DNA sequence: TGCGCCAGCAGCTTTGGGAGCACAGTTACGCAGTATTTT. Translation gives CASSFGSTVTQYF.

The chain combines TRBV21-1 with TRBJ2-7. TRBV21-1 is an annotated pseudogene. The CDR3 extends over 14 amino acids. CDR3 residues: CASSKDGNSYEQYF. CDR3 nucleotide sequence: TGTGCCAGCAGCAAAGACGGGAACTCCTACGAGCAGTACTTC.

The chain carries TRBV18 and TRBJ1-1; D possibly corresponds to TRBD1 (5 bases). Germline V lookup: CDR1 KGHSH, CDR2 LQKENI. Between the trimmed V and J ends, which lost 3 bases and 4 bases, there was a span of 12 bases. The CDR3 spans 14 residues. CDR3 region: CASSPLSGGTEAFF. As DNA, the CDR3 is TGTGCCAGCTCACCTCTCAGTGGGGGCACTGAAGCTTTCTTT.

This clonotype was seen a few times. This chain links TRBV5-1 with TRBJ2-1, with TRBD1 matching 7 bases. V lost 4 bases, J lost 8 bases, and 9 bases stayed unmatched. Germline V lookup: CDR1 SGHRS, CDR2 YFSETQ. This CDR3 spans 14 amino acids. The CDR3 DNA reads TGCGCCAGCAGCCCTTCGACAGGGATCGATGAGCAGTTCTTC. This translates into CASSPSTGIDEQFF.

The chain employs TRBV15 and TRBJ2-1; 8 nucleotides agree with TRBD1. Germline V CDR1 and CDR2: LNHNV, YYDKDF (reference sequence). V lost 5 bases, J lost 0 bases, and 6 bases stayed unmatched. The length of the CDR3 is 16 residues. In DNA, the CDR3 is TGTGCCACCAGCGAAGGGACAGGTAGCTCCTACAATGAGCAGTTCTTC. Its translation: CATSEGTGSSYNEQFF. Drawing the rest from reference TRBV15 and TRBJ2-1, the complete variable domain is DAMVIQNPRYQVTQFGKPVTLSCSQTLNHNVMYWYQQKSSQAPKLLFHYYDKDFNNEADTPDNFQSRRPNTSFCFLDIRSPGLGDTAMYLCATSEGTGSSYNEQFFGPGTRLTVL.

This clonotype was observed a single time. The CDR3 DNA reads TGCAGTGCTACCCCCAGCGGGGAAGGTGACGAGCAGTACTTC. As protein: CSATPSGEGDEQYF. The V gene is TRBV20-1, the J gene TRBJ2-7; 7 bases are a match to TRBD2. V lost 4 bases and J lost 5; bases outside the gene matches: 11. Germline V gene data show CDR1 as DFQATT and CDR2 as SNEGSKA (reference sequence). The CDR3 runs 14 residues.

This chain connects TRBV5-1 to TRBJ1-2; D is uncertain. Trimming removed 0 bases from V and 1 base from J, with 7 bases in between. The CDR3 contains 14 residues. The germline gives CDR1 SGHRS, CDR2 YFSETQ. CDR3 nucleotides: TGCGCCAGCAGCTTGGCCGGGGATAACTATGGCTACACCTTC. This translates into CASSLAGDNYGYTF.

This chain links TRBV6-2 or TRBV6-3 with TRBJ2-1; 12 nucleotides match TRBD2. From germline, CDR1 is MNHEY and CDR2 SVGEGT. The CDR3 totals 15 residues. V shed 5 bases, J shed 15 bases, and the junction held 14 bases outside the gene matches. DNA of the CDR3: TGTGCCAGCAGTGGTAGGACTAGCGGGAATATGCAATGGTTCTTC. Protein: CASSGRTSGNMQWFF.

This clonotype was counted a few times. This CDR3 is CAWKGTGELGAFF. CDR3 nucleotides: TGTGCCTGGAAGGGGACAGGGGAATTGGGGGCTTTCTTT. The chain links TRBV30 to TRBJ1-1; 10 bases fit TRBD1. V shed 4 bases and J 11 bases; nucleotides not matched to a gene: 10. The germline V gene encodes CDR1 GTSNPN and CDR2 SVGIG (reference sequence). The CDR3 spans 13 residues.

The V and J genes are TRBV4-1 and TRBJ1-5; D ambiguous. This CDR3 is 17 amino acids long. Germline V CDR1 and CDR2: MGHRA, YSYEKL. V shed 4 bases and J shed 5 bases, with 21 bases lying between them. The CDR3 DNA follows: TGCGCCAGCAGCCCCGCAGAGGCGTTATTAGGCGATCAGCCCCAGCATTTT. Translated: CASSPAEALLGDQPQHF.

Only a few counts were recorded for this clonotype. The V call is TRBV12-3 or TRBV12-4, the J call TRBJ2-2; maybe TRBD1 (7 bases). The CDR3 has 17 amino acids. The V end was cut by 3 bases, the J end by 0 bases, with 14 bases between. The CDR3 spells CASSFQSRGANTGELFF. CDR3 DNA: TGTGCCAGCAGTTTTCAGTCCAGGGGGGCGAACACCGGGGAGCTGTTTTTT.

This clonotype counts as large. This rearrangement joins TRBV7-8 to TRBJ2-1; D is perhaps TRBD1 (6 bases). Trimming cost V 5 bases and J 0 bases, with 14 bases left between them. The CDR3 is 16 residues long. The germline V gene encodes CDR1 SGHVS and CDR2 FQNEAQ. The CDR3 nucleotides read TGTGCCAGCAGCCCAGGGGTGTCCTTCTCCTACAATGAGCAGTTCTTC. Translating it yields CASSPGVSFSYNEQFF.

This clonotype was observed a handful of times. The chain couples TRBV30 to TRBJ2-5; possibly TRBD2 for D (6 bases). The CDR3 is 13 amino acids. The V gene's germline CDR1 is GTSNPN and CDR2 SVGIG (reference sequence). The CDR3 DNA sequence: TGTGCTCTAGGAGGGCAGATCCAAGAGACCCAGTACTTC. Translation: CALGGQIQETQYF.

The genes are TRBV3-1 and TRBJ1-2; D possibly corresponds to TRBD1 (6 bases). Germline CDR1 LGHDT, CDR2 YNNKEL (reference sequence). V lost 0 bases and J 3 bases, leaving 11 bases between the germline ends. This CDR3 region has 15 residues. Written as DNA, the CDR3 is TGTGCCAGCAGCCAAGATATGGGGGCCTACTATGGCTACACCTTC. Amino acids: CASSQDMGAYYGYTF.

In its sample, this clonotype ranks as hyperexpanded. This chain links TRBV19 with TRBJ2-2; 8 bases match TRBD1. Unmatched junction bases numbered 7, after V lost 10 bases and J lost 3 bases. The length of the CDR3 is 14 residues. Germline V lookup: CDR1 LNHDA, CDR2 SQIVND (reference sequence). The CDR3 DNA reads as TGTGCCACCGAAGACAGGGGCGACACCGGGGAGCTGTTTTTT. The encoded protein is CATEDRGDTGELFF.

This chain joins TRBV12-3 or TRBV12-4 and TRBJ1-1; TRBD1 matches at 7 bases. Trimming removed 6 bases from V and 6 bases from J; junction bases left unmatched: 19. CDR3 length: 17 residues. CDR3 loop: CASSLQPLRGKVPEAFF. Written as DNA, the CDR3 is TGTGCCAGCAGCCTACAGCCACTCAGGGGGAAGGTTCCTGAAGCTTTCTTT.

This clonotype is large in the sample. The chain is built from TRBV11-1 and TRBJ2-3, with 7 positions matching TRBD2. The CDR3 length is 15 residues. The trim removed 3 bases at V and 1 base at J, leaving 4 bases unmatched. Looked up from germline, CDR1 is SGHAT and CDR2 is FQDESV (reference sequence). The CDR3 coding sequence is TGTGCCAGCAGCTTGGCGGGGGACCGCACAGATACGCAGTATTTT. It is translated as CASSLAGDRTDTQYF.

This sequence joins TRBV7-2 and TRBJ2-7, with D uncertain. The CDR3 covers 13 residues. Germline V gene data show CDR1 as SGHTA and CDR2 as FQGNSA. Trimming took off 5 bases at V and 4 bases at J, with 12 bases between the two ends. The CDR3 loop is CASSPFTSYEQYF. The CDR3 coding sequence is TGTGCCAGCAGCCCCTTCACGAGTTACGAGCAGTACTTC.

Concerning this clonotype: A much larger clone lies a single base off, so this may be a read error. This sequence joins TRBV5-1 and TRBJ2-1; the D gene could be TRBD1 or TRBD2 (6 bases each). The V gene's germline CDR1 is SGHRS and CDR2 YFSETQ. CDR3 length equals 16 residues. The V end was cut by 4 bases, the J end by 4 bases, with 18 bases between. CDR3 in amino acids: CASSGGTTDMYNEQFF. The CDR3 DNA sequence: TGCGCCAGCAGCGGGGGGACAACGGACATGTACAATGAGCAGTTCTTC.

By proportion, this clonotype is large (0.1 to 1%). The gene calls are TRBV12-3 or TRBV12-4 and TRBJ1-2; maybe TRBD1 (6 bases). This CDR3 comprises 13 residues. Trimming left V 7 bases short and J 8 bases short, with 17 bases between. The CDR3 DNA is TGTGCCAGCACCCTTGAATTTGGGGGCGGCTACACCTTC. As protein: CASTLEFGGGYTF.

The sample holds a few counts of this clonotype. This chain links TRBV5-4 with TRBJ2-1; D gene ambiguous. V was clipped by 4 bases and J by 2 bases, with 13 bases between them. This CDR3 comprises 15 residues. The germline V gene encodes CDR1 SGHNT and CDR2 YYREEE (reference sequence). CDR3 protein: CASSLRLTPYNEQFF. CDR3 nucleotide sequence: TGTGCCAGCAGCCTTCGGCTAACTCCCTACAATGAGCAGTTCTTC.

The chain has TRBV7-2 and TRBJ1-1; D is unclear. V was pared by 0 bases and J by 5 bases, with 13 bases between. This CDR3 is 15 amino acids long. Germline CDR1 is SGHTA and CDR2 is FQGNSA. The chain's CDR3 is CASSLAVGVGTEAFF. The DNA for the CDR3 is TGTGCCAGCAGCTTAGCGGTGGGCGTGGGGACTGAAGCTTTCTTT. Looking up the rest from reference TRBV7-2 and TRBJ1-1 gives the full variable domain: GAGVSQSPSNKVTEKGKDVELRCDPISGHTALYWYRQSLGQGLEFLIYFQGNSAPDKSGLPSDRFSAERTGGSVSTLTIQRTQQEDSAVYLCASSLAVGVGTEAFFGQGTRLTVV.